A selection of T cell receptor beta chains follows, all from one sample in a study of PD-1 blockade in classical Hodgkin lymphoma. Profiled with immunoSEQ multiplex PCR; TCRdb holds only in-frame clones, not every one. The table has approximately 99,000 clones, about 88% seen once; the top ten hold about 20%. This specimen consisted of peripheral blood mononuclear cells (PBMCs), obtained before the second cycle of nivolumab. These TCRs come from a human donor with classical Hodgkin lymphoma. Each CDR3 is given with its conserved first and last residue. Fields, in order: J gene, V gene, D gene, clone size, CDR3 DNA, CDR3 protein. D genes are given only for firm matches. Clone size is shown for a subset of rows, as once, few, many or a class of expanded clone.

>TRBJ2-1|TRBV4-1|.|.
TGCGCCAGCAGCTACTTGGCGGGGCGGAATGAGCAGTTCTTC
CASSYLAGRNEQFF
>TRBJ1-1|TRBV29-1|.|.
TGCAGCGGTACCGGGCTCACTGAAGCTTTCTTT
CSGTGLTEAFF
>TRBJ1-2|TRBV5-5|.|once
TGTGCCAGCAGCCACGACAGAAGCAACTATGGCTACACCTTC
CASSHDRSNYGYTF
>TRBJ2-3|TRBV9|.|.
TGTGCCAGCAGCGTAGGGGACAGCACAGATACGCAGTATTTT
CASSVGDSTDTQYF
>TRBJ2-5|TRBV27|.|.
TGTGCCAGCAGTTTACGCGCATTCGGAGAGACCCAGTACTTC
CASSLRAFGETQYF
>TRBJ1-5|TRBV19|.|.
TGTGCCAGTAGTATTGGCAATCAGCCCCAGCATTTT
CASSIGNQPQHF
>TRBJ2-4|TRBV21-1|.|.
TGTGCCAGCAGCAAAGATGGGCTAGCCAAAAACATTCAGTACTTC
CASSKDGLAKNIQYF
>TRBJ2-7|TRBV4-1|TRBD2|once
TGCGCCAGCAGCCACCGACTAGCTTATGTTGGCGAGCAGTACTTC
CASSHRLAYVGEQYF
>TRBJ1-2|TRBV7-9|.|.
TGTGCCCGCCGAATCGGCTATGGCTACACCTTC
CARRIGYGYTF
>TRBJ2-1|TRBV6-5|.|.
TGTGCCAGCAGACCTTGGGGTAATTCCTACAATGAGCAGTTCTTC
CASRPWGNSYNEQFF
>TRBJ2-7|TRBV6-6|TRBD2|.
TGTGCCAGCAGTTACTCTCTAGCGGGAAAGTACGAGCAGTACTTC
CASSYSLAGKYEQYF
>TRBJ2-5|TRBV4-3|.|.
TGCGCCAGCAGCCAGGACCCCTCCGGGGAGACCCAGTACTTC
CASSQDPSGETQYF
>TRBJ1-1|TRBV5-5|.|.
TGTGCCAGCAGCTTGATTGTGACACCGAACACTGAAGCTTTCTTT
CASSLIVTPNTEAFF
>TRBJ2-3|TRBV5-1|.|once
TGCGCCAGCAGCTTGGTACAGGGGAGGACAGATACGCAGTATTTT
CASSLVQGRTDTQYF
>TRBJ1-2|TRBV28|TRBD1|.
TGTGCCAGCAGCCTGGACAGGGGGTTGGCAGCTTACTATGGCTACACCTTC
CASSLDRGLAAYYGYTF
>TRBJ1-1|TRBV7-9|.|.
TGTGCCAGCAGCCCGATAGCGGGGACTGAAGCTTTCTTT
CASSPIAGTEAFF
>TRBJ1-5|TRBV10-2|.|.
TGCGCCAGCAGTGAGTCCAGTAATCAGCCCCAGCATTTT
CASSESSNQPQHF
>TRBJ2-7|TRBV5-6|TRBD1|.
TGTGCCAGCAGAAGGACAGGGGGGGCCTACGAGCAGTACTTC
CASRRTGGAYEQYF
>TRBJ1-1|TRBV5-5|.|.
TGTGCCAGCAGCTTGTGGGGCCCCGACAGGAACACTGAAGCTTTCTTT
CASSLWGPDRNTEAFF
>TRBJ1-5|TRBV19|TRBD1|.
TGTGCCAGTAGTATAGGGACAGGGGGTAGTCAGCCCCAGCATTTT
CASSIGTGGSQPQHF
>TRBJ1-1|TRBV14|TRBD1|few
TGTGCCAGCAGCCAGCCGGGACAGACTAACCAGAACACTGAAGCTTTCTTT
CASSQPGQTNQNTEAFF
>TRBJ2-7|TRBV10-1|TRBD2|.
TGCGCCAGCAGTGAGGGACTAGCGGGCTCCTACGAGCAGTACTTC
CASSEGLAGSYEQYF
>TRBJ2-7|TRBV5-1|TRBD1|once
TGCGCCAGCAGCTTCCGGGACAGGGGCCTCTACGAGCAGTACTTC
CASSFRDRGLYEQYF
>TRBJ2-1|TRBV19|.|.
TGTGCCAGTAAACGGGGGCTAGCGGCCTACAATGAGCAGTTCTTC
CASKRGLAAYNEQFF
>TRBJ2-1|TRBV5-1|.|.
TGCGCCAGCAGCTTGGCTTGGGCCAATGAGCAGTTCTTC
CASSLAWANEQFF
>TRBJ2-7|TRBV19|.|.
TGTGCCAGTAGTCCCCAGGGGACTCGAAACGAGCAGTACTTC
CASSPQGTRNEQYF
>TRBJ1-2|TRBV4-1|TRBD1|few
TGCGCCAGCAGCCAACTGACAGGGAATTGGGGCTACACCTTC
CASSQLTGNWGYTF
>TRBJ2-7|TRBV20-1|TRBD1|.
TGCAGTGCCCAGACAGGGGCCGAGCAGTACTTC
CSAQTGAEQYF
>TRBJ2-2|TRBV18|.|once
TGTGCCAGCTCACCACCTGGCCTCCCCGGGGAGCTGTTTTTT
CASSPPGLPGELFF
>TRBJ2-2|TRBV18|.|.
TGTGCCAGCTCACTTGCAGGGAGTGGCACCGGGGAGCTGTTTTTT
CASSLAGSGTGELFF
>TRBJ1-1|TRBV4-2|.|.
TGTGCCAGCAGCCAATCTAGCCGTCTGGGTGGTCCTGAAGCTTTCTTT
CASSQSSRLGGPEAFF
>TRBJ1-4|TRBV7-2|.|.
TGTGCCAGCAGCTCCGGGTGGGAGGGTGAAAAACTGTTTTTT
CASSSGWEGEKLFF
>TRBJ1-5|TRBV28|TRBD1|once
TGTGCCAGCATCGGGGACAGGGGGCCCCGGGGCAATCAGCCCCAGCATTTT
CASIGDRGPRGNQPQHF